A selection of T cell receptor beta chains follows, all from one sample in a study of blood T cell repertoires in COVID-19. Using immunoSEQ multiplex PCR, the repertoire was profiled, and TCRdb retains in-frame clones only, with some absent. The profile covers fewer than 250,000 clones, with about 88% appearing a single time and 1% to 1.4% taken by the ten largest. Sample: peripheral blood. Source of these receptors: a man aged 25-45 years with acute or convalescent COVID-19. CDR3s include the opening cysteine and the closing phenylalanine or tryptophan. A D gene is named only where the DNA matches it firmly. Rows may omit the clone size; those that give it use once, few, many or a size class.

j_gene	abundance	d_gene	v_gene	len	CDR3nt	CDR3aa
TRBJ2-1	once	-	TRBV29-1	13	TGCAGCGTTGAATCCCAGGGGTGGAATGAGCAGTTCTTC	CSVESQGWNEQFF
TRBJ1-2	-	-	TRBV10-2	12	TGCGCCAGCAACCCCAACGGCTATGGCTACACCTTC	CASNPNGYGYTF
TRBJ2-7	-	TRBD2	TRBV24-1	17	TGTGCCACCAGTGATTCGGGAGGAGGCAGTACCTACTACGAGCAGTACTTC	CATSDSGGGSTYYEQYF
TRBJ1-1	-	-	TRBV6-5	13	TGTGCCAGCAGTTCCGTAATGAACACTGAAGCTTTCTTT	CASSSVMNTEAFF
TRBJ1-1	-	-	TRBV10-1	13	TGCGCCAGCACCATCTTAAGGGGCACTGAAGCTTTCTTT	CASTILRGTEAFF
TRBJ2-1	-	TRBD2	TRBV9	15	TGTGCCAGCAGCGCGACGGGGGGAACCTACAATGAGCAGTTCTTC	CASSATGGTYNEQFF
TRBJ1-1	-	-	TRBV4-1	15	TGCGCCAGCAGCCTCCTCACAGAATTGAACACTGAAGCTTTCTTT	CASSLLTELNTEAFF
TRBJ1-3	-	-	TRBV18	16	TGTGCCAGCTCACCGGATCTGCAGGGAAGTGGAAACACCATATATTTT	CASSPDLQGSGNTIYF
TRBJ1-4	-	-	TRBV30	16	TGTGCCTGGAGACGCGCGTCTAGAGGGGCGGGGGAAAAACTGTTTTTT	CAWRRASRGAGEKLFF
TRBJ1-5	-	-	TRBV19	14	TGTGCCAGTAGTATCACAGGGAACAATCAGCCCCAGCATTTT	CASSITGNNQPQHF
TRBJ1-2	-	TRBD1	TRBV6-5	14	TGTGCCAGCAGAACCGGGACAGGCACCTATGGCTACACCTTC	CASRTGTGTYGYTF
TRBJ2-7	-	TRBD1	TRBV29-1	13	TGCAGCGTGGGGACAGGGGCCTCCTACGAGCAGTACTTC	CSVGTGASYEQYF
TRBJ1-6	few	-	TRBV2	13	TGTGCCAGCGGCGGACAGTGGAATTCACCCCTCCACTTT	CASGGQWNSPLHF
TRBJ1-1	-	-	TRBV5-1	14	TGCGCCAGCAGCCTTCAGGGGATGAACACTGAAGCTTTCTTT	CASSLQGMNTEAFF
TRBJ1-2	few	TRBD1	TRBV2	13	TGTGCCAGCAAGCGACAGGGTGATGATGGCTACACCTTC	CASKRQGDDGYTF
TRBJ1-2	few	-	TRBV7-8	16	TGTGCCAGCAGCTTACGAGTCCCCCGCCCTTCATATGGCTACACCTTC	CASSLRVPRPSYGYTF
TRBJ1-5	-	-	TRBV6-4	13	TGTGCCAGCAGTGCTGTAGGAGGACAGCCCCAGCATTTT	CASSAVGGQPQHF
TRBJ1-3	-	-	TRBV9	15	TGTGCCAGCAGCGACCGAATTCTGGGGAGGGACACCATATATTTT	CASSDRILGRDTIYF
TRBJ2-5	-	TRBD2	TRBV5-1	14	TGCGCCAGCAGCCCCGGGACTAACCAAGAGACCCAGTACTTC	CASSPGTNQETQYF
TRBJ1-2	-	TRBD1	TRBV5-6	16	TGTGCCAGCAACCCGGGACAGACTAAACGTAACTATGGCTACACCTTC	CASNPGQTKRNYGYTF
TRBJ2-2	-	-	TRBV7-9	16	TGTGCCAGCAGCGAGCCTGGAGCCGACTGGACCGGGGAGCTGTTTTTT	CASSEPGADWTGELFF
TRBJ1-1	-	-	TRBV30	14	TGTGCCTGGAGTGTAAGGGGATTGAACACTGAAGCTTTCTTT	CAWSVRGLNTEAFF
TRBJ2-1	-	-	TRBV27	15	TGTGCCAGCAGTTTCCAGGGGTACCCCTACAATGAGCAGTTCTTC	CASSFQGYPYNEQFF
TRBJ2-3	-	-	TRBV6-1	16	TGTGCCAGCAGTGGTTTTCAAGCCCCCAGCACAGATACGCAGTATTTT	CASSGFQAPSTDTQYF
TRBJ1-1	-	-	TRBV14	14	TGTGCCAGCAGCCCCTTACAGGCTTACGAGAGAGCTTTCTTT	CASSPLQAYERAFF
TRBJ2-7	-	-	TRBV19	12	TGTGCCAGTAGTGACAGTACCTACGAGCAGTACTTC	CASSDSTYEQYF
TRBJ2-7	few	-	TRBV28	13	TGTGCCAGCAGTTTCAGTTATCGGGGCGAGCAGTACTTC	CASSFSYRGEQYF
TRBJ1-2	-	-	TRBV19	13	TGTGCCAGTAGTATCCGCCAGGGATATGGCTACACCTTC	CASSIRQGYGYTF
TRBJ1-5	-	TRBD1	TRBV6-5	14	TGTGCCAGCAGGGACAGGGGGCTCCATCAGCCCCAGCATTTT	CASRDRGLHQPQHF
TRBJ2-3	-	-	TRBV29-1	13	TGCAGCGCTAGAAAAGGGGGCACAGATACGCAGTATTTT	CSARKGGTDTQYF
TRBJ2-7	-	TRBD2	TRBV3-1/TRBV3-2	16	TGTGCCAGCAGCGGAGGTAGGACTAGCGGGATCTACGAGCAGTACTTC	CASSGGRTSGIYEQYF
TRBJ2-3	-	TRBD1	TRBV6-1	16	TGTGCCAGCAGTGCGGACAGGGGGCGAGGCACAGATACGCAGTATTTT	CASSADRGRGTDTQYF
TRBJ2-3	-	-	TRBV5-1	12	TGCGCCAGCGGAGGCCCCATGGATACGCAGTATTTT	CASGGPMDTQYF
TRBJ1-5	-	-	TRBV15	16	TGTGCCACCAGCTTAAGGGGCGGAAGGGGCAATCAGCCCCAGCATTTT	CATSLRGGRGNQPQHF
TRBJ1-6	once	-	TRBV6-2/TRBV6-3	17	TGTGCCAGCAGTTACTCTGGTCAGGGGAGAACTAATTCACCCCTCCACTTT	CASSYSGQGRTNSPLHF
TRBJ1-6	-	-	TRBV9	14	TGTGCCAGCAGCGTGCAGGGGTATAATTCACCCCTCCACTTT	CASSVQGYNSPLHF
TRBJ1-2	-	TRBD1	TRBV11-2	15	TGTGCCAGCAGCTTAGACCCGACAGGGTTCAGTGGCTACACCTTC	CASSLDPTGFSGYTF
TRBJ1-4	-	-	TRBV4-2	15	TGTGCCAGCAGCCAAGCTGGACAGCCTAATGAAAAACTGTTTTTT	CASSQAGQPNEKLFF
TRBJ2-7	-	-	TRBV29-1	12	TGCAGCGTTGTCATCAGCGGCGTCGAGCAGTACTTC	CSVVISGVEQYF
TRBJ1-3	-	-	TRBV30	19	TGTGCCTGGAGTGTACCGGAGGGGTTCCTCTCAAGGGTCGGAAACACCATATATTTT	CAWSVPEGFLSRVGNTIYF
TRBJ2-5	-	-	TRBV5-1	14	TGCGCCAGCAGCGTGGGACTGCTTGGGGAGACCCAGTACTTC	CASSVGLLGETQYF
TRBJ1-1	once	TRBD1	TRBV29-1	14	TGCAGCGAGGGAACCGGGACAGGAGGGACTGAAGCTTTCTTT	CSEGTGTGGTEAFF
TRBJ1-6	-	TRBD1	TRBV27	17	TGTGCCAGCAGCCTAGACTACCGGACAGGGGATAATTCACCCCTCCACTTT	CASSLDYRTGDNSPLHF
TRBJ2-5	-	TRBD2	TRBV6-5	15	TGTGCCAGCAGCAGCGGGAGGGGGCGCGGGGAGACCCAGTACTTC	CASSSGRGRGETQYF
TRBJ2-1	-	-	TRBV21-1	17	TGTGCCAGCAGCAACGGGGCGGGGTCTTCTTCCTACAATGAGCAGTTCTTC	CASSNGAGSSSYNEQFF
TRBJ2-1	-	TRBD1	TRBV5-6	15	TGTGCCAGCAGCTTGGTAGGGGGCACGAAGATTGAGCAGTTCTTC	CASSLVGGTKIEQFF
TRBJ1-5	-	-	TRBV15	17	TGTGCCACCAGCAGAGATTTCTCCAGGGGAAGCAATCAGCCCCAGCATTTT	CATSRDFSRGSNQPQHF
TRBJ2-7	-	-	TRBV5-4	15	TGTGCCAGCAGCCTGGGGGCAGAGCCCTCCTACGAGCAGTACTTC	CASSLGAEPSYEQYF
TRBJ2-4	-	TRBD1	TRBV28	16	TGTGCCAGCACCAAAACCGGGACAGGAGCCAAAAACATTCAGTACTTC	CASTKTGTGAKNIQYF
TRBJ2-7	-	-	TRBV2	13	TGTGCCAGCAGGAGGACAGAAACCTACGAGCAGTACTTC	CASRRTETYEQYF